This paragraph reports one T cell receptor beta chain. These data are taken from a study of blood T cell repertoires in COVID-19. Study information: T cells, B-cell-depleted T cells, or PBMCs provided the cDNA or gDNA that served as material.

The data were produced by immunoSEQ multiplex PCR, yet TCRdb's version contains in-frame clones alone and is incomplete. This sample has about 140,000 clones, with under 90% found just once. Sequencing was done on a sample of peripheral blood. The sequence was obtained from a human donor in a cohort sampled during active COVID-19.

The CDR3 reads CASSYGARASPLHF. In DNA form, the CDR3 reads TGTGCCAGCAGTTACGGGGCTCGGGCCTCACCCCTCCACTTT. This chain connects TRBV6-2 or TRBV6-3 to TRBJ1-6; D might be TRBD1 (5 bases). The CDR3 has 14 amino acids. Trimming cost V 2 bases and J 10 bases, with 12 bases left between them. Germline lookup yields CDR1 MNHEY and CDR2 SVGEGT.